This T cell receptor (beta chain) was documented in a study of human T cells and chemical hapten exposure. On the study more broadly: Sensitization employed 2% DPC on roughly 2 cm by roughly 2 cm of upper inner arm skin. Patients, chiefly female, had alopecia areata, totalis or universalis.

Individual cDNA molecules each carried unique molecular identifiers attached by the library. In TCRdb, the RACE reads were re-called with MiXCR into one record per CDR3 protein. Altogether 150,000 to 200,000 distinct CDR3 sequences are present, approximately 15% being singletons, with the ten largest covering 1.7%. In this sample, this clonotype turned up a few times. The V end was cut by 6 bases, the J end by 4 bases, with 19 bases between. Germline assignment: CDR1 MNHEY and CDR2 SMNVEV (reference sequence). The length of the CDR3 is 16 residues. Time point described: patch test 1, 2 weeks after DPC sensitization. Treatment specified: therapeutic diphenylcyclopropenone sensitization with weekly scalp DPC.

The sequencing here drew on whole blood, taken in connection with sensitization to the hapten diphenylcyclopropenone (DPC). This TCR was recovered from a woman aged 25-40 years with alopecia areata. Some clones in this sample may be carry-over from other donors' samples. The V call is TRBV27, the J call TRBJ1-5, with a weak D call TRBD1 (5 bases). This chain's CDR3 is CASRPGGRWGNQPQHF. The CDR3 nucleotides read TGTGCCAGCAGGCCCGGCGGGAGGTGGGGGAATCAGCCCCAGCATTTT.